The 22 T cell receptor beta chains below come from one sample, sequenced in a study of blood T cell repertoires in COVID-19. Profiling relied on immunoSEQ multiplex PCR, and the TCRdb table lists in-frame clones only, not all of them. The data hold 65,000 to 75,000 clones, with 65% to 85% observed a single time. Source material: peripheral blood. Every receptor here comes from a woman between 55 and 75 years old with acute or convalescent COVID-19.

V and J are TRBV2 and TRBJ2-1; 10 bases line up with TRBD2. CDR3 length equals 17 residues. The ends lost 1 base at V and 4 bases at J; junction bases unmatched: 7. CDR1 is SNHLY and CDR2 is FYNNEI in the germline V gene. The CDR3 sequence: CASSEESGGALYNEQFF. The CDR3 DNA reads TGTGCCAGCAGTGAAGAGAGCGGGGGGGCACTTTACAATGAGCAGTTCTTC.

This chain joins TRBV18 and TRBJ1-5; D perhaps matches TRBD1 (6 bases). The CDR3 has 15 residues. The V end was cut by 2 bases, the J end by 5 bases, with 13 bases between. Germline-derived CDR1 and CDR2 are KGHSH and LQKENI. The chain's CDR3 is CASSPTGSGDQPQHF. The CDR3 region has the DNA TGTGCCAGCTCACCAACAGGGAGCGGGGATCAGCCCCAGCATTTT.

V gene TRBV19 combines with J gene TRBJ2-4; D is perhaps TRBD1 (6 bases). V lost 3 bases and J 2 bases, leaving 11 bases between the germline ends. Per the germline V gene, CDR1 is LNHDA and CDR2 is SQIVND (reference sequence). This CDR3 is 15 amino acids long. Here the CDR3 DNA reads TGTGCCAGTAGTATTAGGGACACTTCCAAAAACATTCAGTACTTC. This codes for CASSIRDTSKNIQYF.

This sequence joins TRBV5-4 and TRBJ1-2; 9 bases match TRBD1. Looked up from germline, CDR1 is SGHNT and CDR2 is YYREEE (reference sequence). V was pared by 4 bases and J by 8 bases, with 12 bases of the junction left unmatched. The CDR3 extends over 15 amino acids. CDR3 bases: TGTGCCAGCAGCCCCGGACAGGGGATGTTCGTGGGCTACACCTTC. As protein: CASSPGQGMFVGYTF.

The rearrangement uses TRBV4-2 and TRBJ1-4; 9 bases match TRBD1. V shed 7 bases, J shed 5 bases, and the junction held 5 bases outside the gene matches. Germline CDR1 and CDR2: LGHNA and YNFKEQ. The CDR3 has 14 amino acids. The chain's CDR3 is CASTLDRGNEKLFF. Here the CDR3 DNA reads TGTGCCAGCACCCTAGACAGGGGGAATGAAAAACTGTTTTTT.

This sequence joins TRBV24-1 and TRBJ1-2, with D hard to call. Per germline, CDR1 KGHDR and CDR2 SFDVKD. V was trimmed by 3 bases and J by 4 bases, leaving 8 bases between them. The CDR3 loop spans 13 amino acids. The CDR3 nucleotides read TGTGCCACCAGTGATCCGTACACCTATGGCTACACCTTC. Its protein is CATSDPYTYGYTF.

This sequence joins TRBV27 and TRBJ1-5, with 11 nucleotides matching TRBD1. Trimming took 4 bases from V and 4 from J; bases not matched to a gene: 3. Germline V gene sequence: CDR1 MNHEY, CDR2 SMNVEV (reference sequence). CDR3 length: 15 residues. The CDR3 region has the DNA TGTGCCAGCAGTTCCGGGACAGGGGGAAATCAGCCCCAGCATTTT. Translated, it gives CASSSGTGGNQPQHF.

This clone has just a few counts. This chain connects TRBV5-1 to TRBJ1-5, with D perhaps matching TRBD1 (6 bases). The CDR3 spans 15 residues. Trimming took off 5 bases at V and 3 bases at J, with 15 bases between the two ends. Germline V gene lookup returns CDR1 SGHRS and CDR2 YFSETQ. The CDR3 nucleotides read TGCGCCAGCAGTCTCGGGACACAAGACAATCAGCCCCAGCATTTT. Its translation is CASSLGTQDNQPQHF. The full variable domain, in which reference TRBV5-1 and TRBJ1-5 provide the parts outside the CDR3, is KAGVTQTPRYLIKTRGQQVTLSCSPISGHRSVSWYQQTPGQGLQFLFEYFSETQRNKGNFPGRFSGRQFSNSRSEMNVSTLELGDSALYLCASSLGTQDNQPQHFGDGTRLSIL.

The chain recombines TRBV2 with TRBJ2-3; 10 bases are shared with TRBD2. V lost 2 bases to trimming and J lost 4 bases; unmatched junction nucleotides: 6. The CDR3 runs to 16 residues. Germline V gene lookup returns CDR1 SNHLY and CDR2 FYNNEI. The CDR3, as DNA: TGTGCCAGCAGTGAATTTGGGACTAGCGCCCCAGATACGCAGTATTTT. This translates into CASSEFGTSAPDTQYF. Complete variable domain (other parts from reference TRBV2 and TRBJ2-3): EPEVTQTPSHQVTQMGQEVILRCVPISNHLYFYWYRQILGQKVEFLVSFYNNEISEKSEIFDDQFSVERPDGSNFTLKIRSTKLEDSAMYFCASSEFGTSAPDTQYFGPGTRLTVL.

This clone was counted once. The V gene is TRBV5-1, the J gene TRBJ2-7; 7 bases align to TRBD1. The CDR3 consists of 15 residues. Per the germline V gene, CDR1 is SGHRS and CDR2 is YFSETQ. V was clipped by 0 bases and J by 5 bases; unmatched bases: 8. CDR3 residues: CASSLGQGFTNEQYF. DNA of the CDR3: TGCGCCAGCAGCTTGGGACAGGGTTTCACAAACGAGCAGTACTTC.

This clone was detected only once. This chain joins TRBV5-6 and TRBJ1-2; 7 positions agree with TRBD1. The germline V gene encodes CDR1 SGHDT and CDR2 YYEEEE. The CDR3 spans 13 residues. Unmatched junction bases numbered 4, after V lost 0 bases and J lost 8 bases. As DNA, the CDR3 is TGTGCCAGCAGCTTGGGCCAGGGGGGAGGCTACACCTTC. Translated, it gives CASSLGQGGGYTF.

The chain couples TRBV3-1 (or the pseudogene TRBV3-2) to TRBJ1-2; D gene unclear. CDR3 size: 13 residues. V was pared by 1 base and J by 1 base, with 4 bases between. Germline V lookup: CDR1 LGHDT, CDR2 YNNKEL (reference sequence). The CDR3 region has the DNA TGTGCCAGCAGCCAAGGGCTTAACTATGGCTACACCTTC. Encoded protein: CASSQGLNYGYTF.

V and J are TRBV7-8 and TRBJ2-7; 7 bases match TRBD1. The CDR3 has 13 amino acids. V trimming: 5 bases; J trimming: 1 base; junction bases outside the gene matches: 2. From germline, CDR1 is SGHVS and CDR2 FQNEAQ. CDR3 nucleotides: TGTGCCAGCAGCCCGGGACAGTCCTACGAGCAGTACTTC. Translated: CASSPGQSYEQYF.

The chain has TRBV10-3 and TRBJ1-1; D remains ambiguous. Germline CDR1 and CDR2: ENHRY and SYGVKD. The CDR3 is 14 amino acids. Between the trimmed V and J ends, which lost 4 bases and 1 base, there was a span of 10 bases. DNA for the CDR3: TGTGCCATCAGTGCCTCTCCCCCGAACACTGAAGCTTTCTTT. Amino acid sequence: CAISASPPNTEAFF.

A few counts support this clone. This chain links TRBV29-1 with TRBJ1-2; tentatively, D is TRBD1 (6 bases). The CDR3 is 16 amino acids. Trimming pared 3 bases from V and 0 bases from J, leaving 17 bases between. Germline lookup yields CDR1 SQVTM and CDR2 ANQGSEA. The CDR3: CSVDGADSSPNYGYTF. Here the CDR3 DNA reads TGCAGCGTTGACGGGGCGGACAGCTCCCCTAACTATGGCTACACCTTC.

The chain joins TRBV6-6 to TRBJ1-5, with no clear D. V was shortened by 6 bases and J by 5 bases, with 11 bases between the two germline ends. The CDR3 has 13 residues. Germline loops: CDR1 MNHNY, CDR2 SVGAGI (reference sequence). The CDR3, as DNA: TGTGCCAGCAGCCGCGGGCAGGATCAGCCCCAGCATTTT. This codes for CASSRGQDQPQHF.

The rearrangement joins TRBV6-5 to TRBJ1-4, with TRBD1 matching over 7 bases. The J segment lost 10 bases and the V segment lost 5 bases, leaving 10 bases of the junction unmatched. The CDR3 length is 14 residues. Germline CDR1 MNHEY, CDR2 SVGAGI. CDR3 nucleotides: TGTGCCAGCAGTATCAGGCAGGGGGTAGGAAAACTGTTTTTT. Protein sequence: CASSIRQGVGKLFF.

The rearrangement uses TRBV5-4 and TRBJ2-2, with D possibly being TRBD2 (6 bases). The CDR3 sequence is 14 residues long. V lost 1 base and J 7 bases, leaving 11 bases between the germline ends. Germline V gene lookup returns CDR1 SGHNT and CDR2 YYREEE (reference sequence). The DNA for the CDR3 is TGTGCCAGCAGCTTGTACCTAGCGAACGGGGAGCTGTTTTTT. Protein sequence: CASSLYLANGELFF.

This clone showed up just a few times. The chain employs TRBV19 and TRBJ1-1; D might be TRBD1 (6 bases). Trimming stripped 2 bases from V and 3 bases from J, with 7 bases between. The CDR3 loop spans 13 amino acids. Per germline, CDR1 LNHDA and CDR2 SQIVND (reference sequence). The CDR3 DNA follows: TGTGCCAGTAGTATAACAGGGTACACTGAAGCTTTCTTT. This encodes CASSITGYTEAFF. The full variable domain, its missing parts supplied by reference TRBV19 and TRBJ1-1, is DGGITQSPKYLFRKEGQNVTLSCEQNLNHDAMYWYRQDPGQGLRLIYYSQIVNDFQKGDIAEGYSVSREKKESFPLTVTSAQKNPTAFYLCASSITGYTEAFFGQGTRLTVV.

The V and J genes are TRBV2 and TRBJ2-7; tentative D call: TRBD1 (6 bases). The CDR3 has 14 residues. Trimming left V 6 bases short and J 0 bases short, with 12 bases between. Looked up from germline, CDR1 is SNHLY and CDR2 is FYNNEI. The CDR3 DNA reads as TGTGCCAGCAGCGTGGACAGCGCCTCCTACGAGCAGTACTTC. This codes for CASSVDSASYEQYF. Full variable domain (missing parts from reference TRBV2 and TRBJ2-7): EPEVTQTPSHQVTQMGQEVILRCVPISNHLYFYWYRQILGQKVEFLVSFYNNEISEKSEIFDDQFSVERPDGSNFTLKIRSTKLEDSAMYFCASSVDSASYEQYFGPGTRLTVT.

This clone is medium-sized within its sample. CDR3 coding DNA: TGTGCCAGCAGTGAGAGCTCCATAGAAGCTTTCTTT. Its translation is CASSESSIEAFF. The V call is TRBV2, the J call TRBJ1-1; D gene ambiguous. Per germline, CDR1 SNHLY and CDR2 FYNNEI. The V end lost 3 bases, the J end lost 8 bases, and 10 bases lay between the germline ends. This CDR3 has 12 amino acids. The variable domain in full, with the rest retrieved from reference TRBV2 and TRBJ1-1, is EPEVTQTPSHQVTQMGQEVILRCVPISNHLYFYWYRQILGQKVEFLVSFYNNEISEKSEIFDDQFSVERPDGSNFTLKIRSTKLEDSAMYFCASSESSIEAFFGQGTRLTVV.

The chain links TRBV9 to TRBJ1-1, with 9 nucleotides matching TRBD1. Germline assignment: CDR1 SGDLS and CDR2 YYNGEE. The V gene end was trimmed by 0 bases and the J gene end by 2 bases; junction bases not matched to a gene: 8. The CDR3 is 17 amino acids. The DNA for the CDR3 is TGTGCCAGCAGCGTAGCCATTGGACAGGGGCCTAACACTGAAGCTTTCTTT. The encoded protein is CASSVAIGQGPNTEAFF.